This T cell receptor beta chain was retrieved from a study of CD8 T cells in Susac syndrome. Study details: Blood was drawn from patients with Susac syndrome. At that point, they were therapy-naive, on corticosteroids, or on intravenous immunoglobulin alone.

Note on this clonotype: Its cognate antigen is unknown.

Negative isolation yielded CD4+ and CD8+ T cells, and FACS enriched TEMRA cells. Overall study findings and caveats: CD4+ repertoires of Susac syndrome patients lacked detectable clonal expansion.

RNA was extracted with the RNeasy kit, and a quantity of roughly 0.5 to 1 ug was reverse transcribed using random hexamers. The authors amplified TCR beta CDR3 across 54 Vbeta and 13 Jbeta using immunoSEQ multiplex PCR. TCRdb reanalysed the immunoSEQ multiplex PCR reads using MiXCR and keeps one entry per CDR3 protein. The sample has roughly 250,000 distinct CDR3 sequences, 90% to 96% seen once. The junction had 6 bases not matched to a gene; V was cut back by 1 base and J by 6 bases. The CDR3 is 15 amino acids. The TCR was taken from a human donor with Susac syndrome. The J gene is TRBJ2-1, the V gene TRBV12-3 or TRBV12-4; 7 bases match TRBD2. The sample taken for sequencing was CD4+ T cells from PBMCs. As DNA, the CDR3 is TGTGCCAGCAGTTTAGGTTCGGCTAGCGGCAATGAGCAGTTCTTC. It is translated as CASSLGSASGNEQFF.